The 17 T cell receptor beta chains below all came from one sample that was sequenced in a study of CD8 T cells in Susac syndrome. RNA totalling roughly 0.45 to 1 ug underwent reverse transcription with random hexamers. TCRdb analysed the immunoSEQ multiplex PCR reads with MiXCR anew, one entry per CDR3 protein. The sample carries 95,000 or so distinct CDR3 sequences, over 85% recorded once. Material: CD8+ T cells from PBMCs. The receptors shown here come from a human donor in good health.

This clonotype came up a few times. The DNA for the CDR3 is TGTGCCAGCACCTGGACAGCCACTGAAGCTTTCTTT. Translated, it gives CASTWTATEAFF. The chain links TRBV30 to TRBJ1-1; D perhaps matches TRBD1 (6 bases). The CDR3 covers 12 residues. V gave up 8 bases and J gave up 4 bases, with 14 bases separating them. Per germline, CDR1 GTSNPN and CDR2 SVGIG (reference sequence).

The chain joins TRBV6-5 to TRBJ2-5; TRBD1 matches 9 bases. This CDR3 comprises 14 residues. J was trimmed by 5 bases and V by 4 bases; bases with no gene match: 5. From germline, CDR1 is MNHEY and CDR2 SVGAGI. CDR3 coding DNA: TGTGCCAGCAGTTTAGGGACAGGGCTGGAGACCCAGTACTTC. Residues: CASSLGTGLETQYF.

This chain joins TRBV20-1 and TRBJ1-6; D not resolved. In germline, CDR1 is DFQATT, CDR2 SNEGSKA (reference sequence). V lost 6 bases and J lost 3, with 12 bases in between. The CDR3 runs to 14 residues. CDR3 bases: TGCAGTGCAGAAGGACTTAGCTATAATTCACCCCTCCACTTT. It yields the protein CSAEGLSYNSPLHF.

The V gene is TRBV5-4, the J gene TRBJ2-4; no clear D. This CDR3 region has 15 residues. In germline, CDR1 is SGHNT, CDR2 YYREEE (reference sequence). Trimming took off 1 base at V and 2 bases at J, with 10 bases between the two ends. Written as DNA, the CDR3 is TGTGCCAGCAGCTTGATGGGCTCTCCCAAAAACATTCAGTACTTC. Its translation: CASSLMGSPKNIQYF.

The chain combines TRBV4-1 with TRBJ2-2, with D possibly matching TRBD1 (6 bases). CDR1 and CDR2 (germline): MGHRA, YSYEKL. V dropped 4 bases and J dropped 3 bases, with 15 bases sitting between them. This CDR3 region has 16 residues. CDR3 amino acids: CASSPSLDRDTGELFF. CDR3 sequence (DNA): TGCGCCAGCAGCCCCTCGTTGGACAGAGACACCGGGGAGCTGTTTTTT.

The J gene is TRBJ2-7, the V gene TRBV29-1, with D possibly matching TRBD2 (5 bases). Looked up from germline, CDR1 is SQVTM and CDR2 is ANQGSEA. Trimming removed 6 bases from V and 4 bases from J, with 13 bases in between. This CDR3 spans 12 amino acids. The CDR3 is CSVTTGKYEQYF. In DNA, the CDR3 is TGCAGCGTGACGACCGGGAAATACGAGCAGTACTTC.

This sequence joins TRBV13 and TRBJ1-1, with a weak D call TRBD1 (5 bases). V was pared by 1 base and J by 5 bases, with 11 bases between. Germline-derived CDR1 and CDR2 are PRHDT and FYEKMQ (reference sequence). The CDR3 totals 14 residues. The CDR3 DNA sequence: TGTGCCAGCAGCTTAGTCGCGAGGACAACTGAAGCTTTCTTT. Protein: CASSLVARTTEAFF.

This chain connects TRBV16 to TRBJ2-5, with TRBD2 as a possible D gene (6 bases). The CDR3 has 14 amino acids. V lost 0 bases, J lost 7 bases, and 12 bases lay in between. Germline assignment: CDR1 KGHSY and CDR2 FQNENV. CDR3 DNA: TGTGCCAGCAGCCAATCATTGGAGGGTTCGACCCAGTACTTC. This translates into CASSQSLEGSTQYF.

The chain joins TRBV7-9 to TRBJ2-7; the match to TRBD1 covers 7 bases. The CDR3 has 16 amino acids. With 5 bases clipped from V and 2 bases from J, the junction kept 12 bases outside the gene matches. Germline CDR1 reads SEHNR; CDR2 reads FQNEAQ (reference sequence). The CDR3 nucleotides are TGTGCCAGCAGCCCCCCCACCGGGACAGCTACCTACGAGCAGTACTTC. Protein: CASSPPTGTATYEQYF.

The rearrangement links TRBV29-1 to TRBJ2-1; D ambiguous. V lost 5 bases to trimming and J lost 8 bases, with 7 bases between them. Germline CDR1 reads SQVTM; CDR2 reads ANQGSEA. The CDR3 spans 10 residues. The CDR3 DNA sequence: TGCAGCGTTCGAATAGATGAGCAGTTCTTC. Its translation is CSVRIDEQFF.

The count of this clonotype is one. As DNA, the CDR3 is TGTGCCAGCAGACCCAGGAGGGAGAACACCATATATTTT. Its protein product is CASRPRRENTIYF. J is TRBJ1-3 and V is TRBV2; D uncertain. V shed 6 bases and J shed 7 bases, with 13 bases lying between them. Germline V gives CDR1 SNHLY, CDR2 FYNNEI. This CDR3 contains 13 residues.

The chain carries TRBV7-2 and TRBJ1-3; D unresolved. CDR1 and CDR2 (germline): SGHTA, FQGNSA. V was cut by 1 base and J by 0 bases, with 7 bases left in between. The CDR3 consists of 15 residues. CDR3 in DNA: TGTGCCAGCAGCTTAGTACGTACCTCTGGAAACACCATATATTTT. This codes for CASSLVRTSGNTIYF.

This sequence joins TRBV6-5 and TRBJ2-1, with unresolved D. V was shortened by 2 bases and J by 7 bases, with 9 bases between the two germline ends. The CDR3 is 13 amino acids. The germline gives CDR1 MNHEY, CDR2 SVGAGI. CDR3 nucleotide sequence: TGTGCCAGCAGTTACGGGGTACGGAATGAGCAGTTCTTC. Amino acid sequence: CASSYGVRNEQFF.

This chain uses TRBV5-4 with TRBJ2-7, with 10 positions matching TRBD2. The length of the CDR3 is 15 residues. J was trimmed by 0 bases and V by 7 bases; bases with no gene match: 7. CDR1 and CDR2 from the germline V gene are SGHNT and YYREEE (reference sequence). The chain's CDR3 is CASGSSGGDSYEQYF. The CDR3 DNA reads TGTGCCAGCGGTTCTAGCGGGGGCGACTCCTACGAGCAGTACTTC.

The CDR3 DNA is TGTGCCAGCAGCTTTCAGGGGATCGGCCCCTACGAGCAGTACTTC. Translating gives CASSFQGIGPYEQYF. V and J are TRBV13 and TRBJ2-7, with a weak D call TRBD1 (6 bases). Germline V gene sequence: CDR1 PRHDT, CDR2 FYEKMQ (reference sequence). The CDR3 runs 15 residues. V lost 3 bases to trimming and J lost 2 bases, with 14 bases between them.

This chain connects TRBV6-5 to TRBJ1-1, with D unclear. Germline CDR1 reads MNHEY; CDR2 reads SVGAGI. There are 14 residues in the CDR3. V was trimmed by 1 base and J by 2 bases, leaving 8 bases between them. The CDR3 nucleotides are TGTGCCAGCAGTTACTATACAAGTAACACTGAAGCTTTCTTT. Translation: CASSYYTSNTEAFF.

The gene calls are TRBV19 and TRBJ1-5, with D unresolved. CDR1 is LNHDA, CDR2 SQIVND, per germline (reference sequence). Trimming pared 5 bases from V and 5 bases from J, leaving 10 bases between. The CDR3 consists of 13 residues. CDR3 sequence (DNA): TGTGCCAGTAGTCCGGCCAAGCATCAGCCCCAGCATTTT. It yields the protein CASSPAKHQPQHF.